The T cell receptor beta chain under discussion was sequenced for a study of shared clonotypes between healthy human individuals. Study-wide results and limits: For sorted subsets, rarefaction showed incomplete sequencing despite large depth.

Only Caucasian adults living in Nashville, Tennessee served as donors. Execution of the assay was at deep level. Clones were sequenced by immunoSEQ multiplex PCR, and TCRdb holds only the in-frame ones, with some missing. The sample contains some 2.4 million clones, roughly 93% of which appear only once. On this clone: Its antigen is currently unknown.

Germline CDR1 GTSNPN, CDR2 SVGIG (reference sequence). V lost 2 bases to trimming and J lost 2 bases, with 15 bases between them. The CDR3 sequence is 15 residues long. Sequences were obtained from naive CD4+ T cells from PBMCs. The sample's subset: CD45RA+ positively selected. V usage is TRBV30 and J usage is TRBJ1-1; the D gene is possibly TRBD1 (6 bases). This clonotype was obtained from a man aged 18 to 35 in good health. Some clones in this sample may be carry-over from other donors' samples. In DNA, the CDR3 is TGTGCCTGGAGTACAAACCCGGGACATAACACTGAAGCTTTCTTT. Protein: CAWSTNPGHNTEAFF.